This entry lists 22 T cell receptor beta chains sequenced from one sample in a study of T-cell reconstitution after alpha-beta-depleted transplantation in children. A library of TCRbeta sequences, prepared with unique molecular identifiers, was generated. One entry per CDR3 protein results from TCRdb running MiXCR on the PCR reads. Found here are 100,000 or so distinct CDR3 sequences, about 14% of them singletons; the top ten hold about 20%. Specimen: PBMCs, mostly from graft donor cells, collected 180 days after TCRalphabeta/CD19-depleted stem cell transplant. The receptor source for this set is a male patient between 2 and 10 years old who had a stem cell transplant for acute lymphoblastic leukemia, so the T cells may come from the graft donor.

This clonotype was observed a handful of times. V gene TRBV19 combines with J gene TRBJ1-2; D may be TRBD1 (6 bases). Germline CDR1 and CDR2: LNHDA and SQIVND (reference sequence). Trimming shortened V by 5 bases and J by 4 bases, and 14 bases separated the two germline ends. The CDR3 runs 14 residues. The CDR3 DNA reads TGTGCCAGTAGTCGGGACATATACATCTATGGCTACACCTTC. This codes for CASSRDIYIYGYTF.

This clonotype was counted between two and nine times. The chain combines TRBV11-2 with TRBJ2-2, with 9 bases lining up with TRBD2. J lost 3 bases, V lost 5 bases, and 13 bases had no gene match. There are 18 residues in the CDR3. Germline-derived CDR1 and CDR2 are SGHAT and FQNNGV. The CDR3 loop is CASSQGSSGGSDTGELFF. The CDR3 DNA sequence: TGTGCCAGCAGCCAGGGCAGCAGCGGGGGGTCAGACACCGGGGAGCTGTTTTTT.

This clonotype has more than one count but fewer than ten. This chain links TRBV6-5 with TRBJ2-2, with unresolved D. Germline V lookup: CDR1 MNHEY, CDR2 SVGAGI. The V end lost 2 bases, the J end lost 7 bases, and 8 bases lay between the germline ends. The CDR3 has 13 amino acids. CDR3 sequence: CASSYGLSGELFF. DNA for the CDR3: TGTGCCAGCAGTTACGGGCTAAGCGGGGAGCTGTTTTTT.

This clonotype was counted only a few times. The chain couples TRBV4-1 to TRBJ2-7; D may be TRBD2 (6 bases). Germline CDR1 MGHRA, CDR2 YSYEKL. This CDR3 contains 14 residues. The V end was cut by 3 bases, the J end by 4 bases, with 13 bases between. The CDR3 DNA follows: TGCGCCAGCAGCCAGGCGGGACTTAATTACGAGCAGTACTTC. Its translation is CASSQAGLNYEQYF.

A few counts support this clonotype. The V gene is TRBV12-3 or TRBV12-4, the J gene TRBJ1-5; no clear D. The CDR3 extends over 14 amino acids. The ends were cut back, 4 bases at V and 1 base at J, with 8 bases in the middle. DNA for the CDR3: TGTGCCAGCAGTTCCGGGGTGAGCAATCAGCCCCAGCATTTT. As protein: CASSSGVSNQPQHF.

The V call is TRBV20-1, the J call TRBJ2-5; D perhaps matches TRBD1 (6 bases). This CDR3 contains 14 residues. The germline V gene encodes CDR1 DFQATT and CDR2 SNEGSKA (reference sequence). Trimming left V 6 bases short and J 5 bases short, with 19 bases between. CDR3 sequence: CSASSNRERETQYF. CDR3 sequence (DNA): TGCAGTGCCTCTTCTAACAGGGAGAGGGAGACCCAGTACTTC.

The chain has TRBV7-2 and TRBJ1-2, with D possibly matching TRBD1 (6 bases). CDR3 length equals 14 residues. CDR1 is SGHTA, CDR2 FQGNSA, per germline. V was trimmed by 1 base and J by 7 bases, leaving 13 bases between them. CDR3 sequence reads: CASSLEGGIGGYTF. CDR3 in DNA: TGTGCCAGCAGCTTAGAGGGGGGGATCGGTGGCTACACCTTC. The variable domain in full, with the rest retrieved from reference TRBV7-2 and TRBJ1-2, is GAGVSQSPSNKVTEKGKDVELRCDPISGHTALYWYRQSLGQGLEFLIYFQGNSAPDKSGLPSDRFSAERTGGSVSTLTIQRTQQEDSAVYLCASSLEGGIGGYTFGSGTRLTVV.

The V gene is TRBV29-1, the J gene TRBJ2-3; tentative D call: TRBD1 (5 bases). Germline assignment: CDR1 SQVTM and CDR2 ANQGSEA. Trimming removed 2 bases at V and 2 bases at J, with 11 bases between. The CDR3 covers 14 residues. The CDR3 loop is CSVEPRQFTDTQYF. The CDR3 DNA reads TGCAGCGTTGAACCCCGACAGTTCACAGATACGCAGTATTTT.

The chain joins TRBV6-5 to TRBJ1-1; the D gene is possibly TRBD1 (5 bases). Between the trimmed V and J ends, which lost 4 bases and 1 base, there was a span of 16 bases. This CDR3 has 16 residues. Germline lookup yields CDR1 MNHEY and CDR2 SVGAGI. The CDR3 sequence is CASSLLGEGKNTEAFF. The DNA for the CDR3 is TGTGCCAGCAGTTTACTGGGAGAGGGGAAGAACACTGAAGCTTTCTTT.

This clonotype turned up a few times. The chain couples TRBV4-2 to TRBJ2-5; D could derive from TRBD1 or TRBD2 (5 bases each). Per the germline V gene, CDR1 is LGHNA and CDR2 is YNFKEQ. This CDR3 is built from 16 residues. V was shortened by 0 bases and J by 3 bases, with 14 bases between the two germline ends. CDR3 nucleotides: TGTGCCAGCAGCCAAGATTTCGTCGGGGCGGAAGAGACCCAGTACTTC. Translation gives CASSQDFVGAEETQYF.

As DNA, the CDR3 is TGTGCCAGCATGACAGGGGCTGGGGCCAACGTCCTGACTTTC. Protein sequence: CASMTGAGANVLTF. V gene TRBV27 combines with J gene TRBJ2-6; 8 nucleotides align to TRBD1. The CDR3 covers 14 residues. V shed 7 bases, J shed 2 bases, and the junction held 1 base outside the gene matches. Germline CDR1 reads MNHEY; CDR2 reads SMNVEV (reference sequence).

This clonotype turned up a few times. This rearrangement joins TRBV7-2 to TRBJ2-1; 10 bases are shared with TRBD2. The V gene's germline CDR1 is SGHTA and CDR2 FQGNSA. CDR3 size: 16 residues. V shed 5 bases, J shed 7 bases, and the junction held 11 bases outside the gene matches. CDR3 DNA sequence: TGTGCCAGCAGCAACCGTAGCGGGGGGTATAGGAATGAGCAGTTCTTC. It codes for CASSNRSGGYRNEQFF.

This chain uses TRBV21-1 with TRBJ2-7. TRBV21-1 constitutes a pseudogene. The CDR3 sequence is 16 residues long. CDR3 amino acids: CASSKEVKGCSYEQYF. CDR3 nucleotides: TGTGCCAGCAGCAAAGAAGTTAAGGGTTGCTCCTACGAGCAGTACTTC.

In this sample, this clonotype turned up many times. The V and J genes are TRBV20-1 and TRBJ2-7; 8 bases align to TRBD1. Per germline, CDR1 DFQATT and CDR2 SNEGSKA (reference sequence). This CDR3 comprises 15 residues. The V gene end was trimmed by 3 bases and the J gene end by 4 bases; junction bases not matched to a gene: 11. The CDR3 DNA follows: TGCAGTGCTAGTACAGAGACAGGGGTCATGTACGAGCAGTACTTC. Its protein product is CSASTETGVMYEQYF.

This clonotype was found many times. The rearrangement uses TRBV15 and TRBJ1-1, with TRBD1 matching 8 bases. V shed 0 bases and J 4 bases; nucleotides not matched to a gene: 4. The CDR3 covers 15 residues. In germline, CDR1 is LNHNV, CDR2 YYDKDF (reference sequence). Here the CDR3 reads CATSRDLDRATEAFF. For the CDR3, the DNA is TGTGCCACCAGCAGAGATTTGGACAGGGCCACTGAAGCTTTCTTT.

This clonotype was picked up a small number of times. The rearrangement links TRBV7-8 to TRBJ1-1; TRBD1 aligns across 11 bases. Germline V gene lookup returns CDR1 SGHVS and CDR2 FQNEAQ. This CDR3 is 14 amino acids long. V trimming: 6 bases; J trimming: 3 bases; junction bases outside the gene matches: 3. As DNA, the CDR3 is TGTGCCAGCAGGGGGACAGGGGGGTACACTGAAGCTTTCTTT. It translates to CASRGTGGYTEAFF.

This chain uses TRBV12-3 or TRBV12-4 with TRBJ1-6, with D maybe TRBD1 (6 bases). With 6 bases removed from V and 5 bases from J, the gap between germline ends came to 11 bases. The CDR3 covers 14 residues. The CDR3 sequence: CASRTGHNNSPLHF. The CDR3 nucleotides read TGTGCCAGCAGAACGGGACACAATAATTCACCCCTCCACTTT.

The V and J genes are TRBV25-1 and TRBJ2-4; D not resolved. Germline V CDR1 and CDR2: MGHDK, SYGVNS. V was cut by 1 base and J by 0 bases, with 13 bases left in between. CDR3 size: 17 residues. The CDR3 reads CASSEFSSALAKNIQYF. The CDR3 coding sequence is TGTGCCAGCAGTGAATTCTCGTCAGCGCTAGCCAAAAACATTCAGTACTTC.

This clonotype turned up a few times. This rearrangement joins TRBV11-1 to TRBJ2-5, with 13 bases fitting TRBD2. Trimming cost V 7 bases and J 1 base; bases outside gene matches: 12. The CDR3 extends over 18 amino acids. Germline assignment: CDR1 SGHAT and CDR2 FQDESV (reference sequence). In DNA, the CDR3 is TGTGCCAGCAACCCCCTCGGACTAGCGGGGGCCACCCAAGAGACCCAGTACTTC. Protein product: CASNPLGLAGATQETQYF.

This rearrangement joins TRBV7-9 to TRBJ2-7; D not resolved. From germline, CDR1 is SEHNR and CDR2 FQNEAQ (reference sequence). This CDR3 spans 11 amino acids. Deletions cut 5 bases from V and 3 bases from J, with 5 bases between. The CDR3 sequence: CASSGYYEQYF. In DNA, the CDR3 is TGTGCCAGCAGCGGATACTACGAGCAGTACTTC.

The chain employs TRBV5-1 and TRBJ2-4; 7 nucleotides line up with TRBD1. Germline loops: CDR1 SGHRS, CDR2 YFSETQ. This CDR3 has 15 amino acids. V shed 4 bases and J 3 bases; nucleotides not matched to a gene: 7. In DNA form, the CDR3 reads TGCGCCAGCAGCGCGACCGGGACAGACAAAAACATTCAGTACTTC. Its protein product is CASSATGTDKNIQYF.

This rearrangement joins TRBV7-9 to TRBJ1-2, with 9 bases aligning to TRBD1. The V gene end was trimmed by 0 bases and the J gene end by 2 bases; junction bases not matched to a gene: 7. Germline CDR1 and CDR2: SEHNR and FQNEAQ (reference sequence). This CDR3 has 17 residues. The CDR3 loop is CASSLALGTGLNYGYTF. DNA for the CDR3: TGTGCCAGCAGCTTAGCCCTGGGGACAGGGTTGAACTATGGCTACACCTTC. The full variable domain, its missing parts supplied by reference TRBV7-9 and TRBJ1-2, is DTGVSQNPRHKITKRGQNVTFRCDPISEHNRLYWYRQTLGQGPEFLTYFQNEAQLEKSRLLSDRFSAERPKGSFSTLEIQRTEQGDSAMYLCASSLALGTGLNYGYTFGSGTRLTVV.